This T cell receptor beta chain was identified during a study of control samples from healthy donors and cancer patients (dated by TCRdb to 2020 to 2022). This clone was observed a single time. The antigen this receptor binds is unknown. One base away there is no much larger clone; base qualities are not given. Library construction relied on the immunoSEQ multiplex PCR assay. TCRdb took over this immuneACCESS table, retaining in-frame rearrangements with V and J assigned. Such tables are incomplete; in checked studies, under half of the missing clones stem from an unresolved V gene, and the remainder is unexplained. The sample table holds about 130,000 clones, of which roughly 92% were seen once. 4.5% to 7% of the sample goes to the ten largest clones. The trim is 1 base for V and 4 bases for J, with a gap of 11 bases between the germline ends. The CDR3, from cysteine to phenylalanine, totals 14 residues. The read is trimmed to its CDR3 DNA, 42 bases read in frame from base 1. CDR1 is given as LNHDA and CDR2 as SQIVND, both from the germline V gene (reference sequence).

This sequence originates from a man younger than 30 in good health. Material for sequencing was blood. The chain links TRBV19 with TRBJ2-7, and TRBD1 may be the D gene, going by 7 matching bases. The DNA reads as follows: TGTGCCAGTAGTATAGGTGCAGGGGGGTACGAGCAGTACTTC. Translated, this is CASSIGAGGYEQYF.